These T cell receptor beta chains were read from a single sample in a study of siplizumab effects on memory and regulatory T cells. The antigens of these receptors remain unknown. Measured with immunoSEQ multiplex PCR; TCRdb has only the in-frame clones, and not every one. The profile shows some 14,000 clones, around 46% of them singletons. What was sequenced was CFSE-low (dividing) CD4+ T cells sorted from an allogeneic mixed lymphocyte reaction. The receptor source for this set is a human donor in good health; the cells came from an allogeneic mixed lymphocyte reaction. Some clones in this sample may be carry-over from other donors' samples. The CDR3 runs from the conserved cysteine through the conserved F or W. A D gene is named only where the DNA matches it firmly. Clone sizes are given selectively: once, few, many, or a class where the clone is expanded.

J gene	D gene	V gene	clone size	CDR3 DNA	CDR3 protein
TRBJ2-1	NA	TRBV2	NA	TGTGCCAGCATAGGGTGGGGACCGGGCTCCGATTACAATGAGCAGTTCTTC	CASIGWGPGSDYNEQFF
TRBJ2-2	NA	TRBV27	medium-sized	TGTGCCAGCAGTCCCGGACGGTCCCCCGGGACCGGGGAGCTGTTTTTT	CASSPGRSPGTGELFF
TRBJ1-3	NA	TRBV28	NA	TGTGCCAGCAGTTTATTTAGGGGAACTGGAAACACCATATATTTT	CASSLFRGTGNTIYF
TRBJ2-5	TRBD1	TRBV6-5	NA	TGTGCCAGCAGTTACGCGCGGACAGGGGTGACAGAGACCCAGTACTTC	CASSYARTGVTETQYF
TRBJ1-2	TRBD1	TRBV28	NA	TGTGCCAGCCACCTCAGGACAGGATATGGCTACACCTTC	CASHLRTGYGYTF
TRBJ2-3	NA	TRBV7-8	few	TGTGCCAGCAGCCCTCGGAGGCTAATCACAGATACGCAGTATTTT	CASSPRRLITDTQYF
TRBJ1-6	NA	TRBV7-9	NA	TGTGCCAGCAGCCAAGATCCCCCTGGGGCATATGGGTCACCCCTCCACTTT	CASSQDPPGAYGSPLHF
TRBJ1-2	NA	TRBV30	NA	TGTGCCTGTTGGGTTAAGGGTTTTAACTATGGCTACACCTTC	CACWVKGFNYGYTF
TRBJ2-7	NA	TRBV7-9	NA	TGTGCCAGCAGTTGGGACCCAGGCGCTCCCGAGCAGTACTTC	CASSWDPGAPEQYF
TRBJ1-5	NA	TRBV7-2	few	TGTGCCAGCAGCTACAGGTTTAATCAGCCCCAGCATTTT	CASSYRFNQPQHF
TRBJ1-2	TRBD1	TRBV7-8	medium-sized	TGTGCCAGCGCCCGACGGGACAGTCAGTTCGGCTACACCTTC	CASARRDSQFGYTF
TRBJ2-2	TRBD1	TRBV9	NA	TGTGCCAGCAGCGTAGGGGAGCAGGGGGTGGTCGGGGAGCTGTTTTTT	CASSVGEQGVVGELFF
TRBJ2-2	NA	TRBV11-2	NA	TGTGCCAGCAGCGGCCAGGGCCGCGGGGAGCTGTTTTTT	CASSGQGRGELFF
TRBJ2-2	NA	TRBV15	NA	TGTGCCACCAGCAGAGGGGGAGCGAACACCGGGGAGCTGTTTTTT	CATSRGGANTGELFF
TRBJ1-2	TRBD1	TRBV25-1	NA	TGTGCCAGCCGGACAGGGAGGGGAGGCTACACCTTC	CASRTGRGGYTF
TRBJ2-7	NA	TRBV23-1	NA	TGCGCCAGGAATATCCCCTTTGGGACTTCCTTTTCCTACGAGCAGTACTTC	CARNIPFGTSFSYEQYF
TRBJ2-4	TRBD1	TRBV5-1	NA	TGCGCCAGCAGCGTTGACAGGGTAGCCAAAAACATTCAGTACTTC	CASSVDRVAKNIQYF
TRBJ2-7	NA	TRBV19	medium-sized	TGTGCCAGTAGTAGATCCGGGGCCCCAGGGGCCTACGAGCAGTACTTC	CASSRSGAPGAYEQYF
TRBJ2-7	NA	TRBV19	NA	TGTGCCAGTAGCTTGGGGGATTGGAACGAGCAGTACTTC	CASSLGDWNEQYF
TRBJ2-7	NA	TRBV6-5	NA	TGTGCCAGCAGCCTCCAGGGGCCGGGACAGCAGTACTTC	CASSLQGPGQQYF
TRBJ1-2	NA	TRBV5-1	few	TGCGCCAGCAGCTTGTGGCCCAATAACCAGCTGTATGGCTACACCTTC	CASSLWPNNQLYGYTF
TRBJ2-7	TRBD2	TRBV11-2	NA	TGTGCCAGCAGATATTCGGGAGGGGTTCCCGAGCAGTACTTC	CASRYSGGVPEQYF
TRBJ2-7	TRBD2	TRBV5-4	NA	TGTGCCAGCAGCCAGTGGGGGACTAGCGGCGAGCAGTACTTC	CASSQWGTSGEQYF
TRBJ2-1	TRBD2	TRBV15	NA	TGTGCCACCAGCAGACTAGCGGGAGCCTTTAATGAGCAGTTCTTC	CATSRLAGAFNEQFF
TRBJ2-5	TRBD1	TRBV7-6	NA	TGTGCCAGCAGCGTATCAGGGGGAGCAAAGACCCAGTACTTC	CASSVSGGAKTQYF
TRBJ2-3	TRBD2	TRBV6-1	NA	TGTGCCAGCAGTGGCCAGCGGGGGGCGTCAGATACGCAGTATTTT	CASSGQRGASDTQYF
TRBJ2-5	NA	TRBV15	NA	TGTGCCACCAGCAGAGATGGGGGGGCAAAGACCCAGTACTTC	CATSRDGGAKTQYF
TRBJ1-2	NA	TRBV6-6	NA	TGTGCCAGCAGTTACTCATCGGGACTCTATGGCTACACCTTC	CASSYSSGLYGYTF
TRBJ2-2	TRBD1	TRBV6-6	NA	TGTGCCAGCAGTCGACAGGGCGTGTTCACCGGGGAGCTGTTTTTT	CASSRQGVFTGELFF
TRBJ1-1	NA	TRBV19	once	TGTGCCAGTAGTATAGCGGCCGGGGTAAACACTGAAGCTTTCTTT	CASSIAAGVNTEAFF
TRBJ2-5	TRBD1	TRBV15	NA	TGTGCCACCAGCTGGGACAGGGGGATAATTCTGTCGGAAGAGACCCAGTACTTC	CATSWDRGIILSEETQYF
TRBJ2-2	NA	TRBV4-1	few	TGCGCCAGCAGCCAAGGGCACCCCGGGGAGCTGTTTTTT	CASSQGHPGELFF
TRBJ1-5	NA	TRBV6-6	medium-sized	TGTGCCAGCAGTTACCTCGCCGGGTCCCCCGATCAGCCCCAGCATTTT	CASSYLAGSPDQPQHF
TRBJ2-1	NA	TRBV19	few	TGTGCCAGTAGTATTGGTGCGAACTCCTACAATGAGCAGTTCTTC	CASSIGANSYNEQFF
TRBJ2-7	TRBD1	TRBV18	NA	TGTGCCAGCTCACCATCGTTGGGTAACAGGGGCTACTTC	CASSPSLGNRGYF
TRBJ2-3	TRBD1	TRBV30	NA	TGTGCCTGGATGTCCCCCCGCAGGGGGCTAAGGCATTCGGATACGCAGTATTTT	CAWMSPRRGLRHSDTQYF
TRBJ2-1	NA	TRBV10-2	NA	TGCGCCAGCAGTGAGTCGGGAACCTACAATGAGCAGTTCTTC	CASSESGTYNEQFF
TRBJ2-1	NA	TRBV7-5	NA	TGTGCCAGCAGCTCCCCGGGTCGGAACAATGAGCAGTTCTTC	CASSSPGRNNEQFF
TRBJ2-7	TRBD2	TRBV6-5	NA	TGTGCCAGCAGGCCCGGGACTAGTCCCTCCTACGAGCAGTACTTC	CASRPGTSPSYEQYF
TRBJ2-5	NA	TRBV15	NA	TGTGCCACCAAGATATGGGGGCAGGAGACCCAGTACTTC	CATKIWGQETQYF
TRBJ2-7	TRBD2	TRBV2	few	TGTGCCAGCAGCGTAGATCGTGGGGCGGGAGTAACGTCCTACGAGCAGTACTTC	CASSVDRGAGVTSYEQYF
TRBJ2-4	TRBD1	TRBV6-1	NA	TGTGCCAGCAGTGAATTCCTTGGGACAGGGGTTAGCATGACGGCCAAAAACATTCAGTACTTC	CASSEFLGTGVSMTAKNIQYF
TRBJ2-2	TRBD1	TRBV5-5	NA	TGTGCCAGCAGCTCGCACAGGGGGTTTAACGGGGAGCTGTTTTTT	CASSSHRGFNGELFF
TRBJ2-5	TRBD2	TRBV4-2	NA	TGTGCCAGCAGCCTCCCAGCGGGAGGAAGGGAGACCCAGTACTTC	CASSLPAGGRETQYF
TRBJ2-1	NA	TRBV11-1	few	TGTGCCAGCAGCTCCAGACAGAGGCCCAATGAGCAGTTCTTC	CASSSRQRPNEQFF
TRBJ2-7	TRBD2	TRBV7-8	medium-sized	TGTGCCAGCAGCCCAGTCCCCGTAACGGGGGGCTCCTACGAGCAGTACTTC	CASSPVPVTGGSYEQYF
TRBJ2-1	NA	TRBV9	few	TGTGCCAGCAGCGCTCTTGCGGGGATTGAGCAGTTCTTC	CASSALAGIEQFF